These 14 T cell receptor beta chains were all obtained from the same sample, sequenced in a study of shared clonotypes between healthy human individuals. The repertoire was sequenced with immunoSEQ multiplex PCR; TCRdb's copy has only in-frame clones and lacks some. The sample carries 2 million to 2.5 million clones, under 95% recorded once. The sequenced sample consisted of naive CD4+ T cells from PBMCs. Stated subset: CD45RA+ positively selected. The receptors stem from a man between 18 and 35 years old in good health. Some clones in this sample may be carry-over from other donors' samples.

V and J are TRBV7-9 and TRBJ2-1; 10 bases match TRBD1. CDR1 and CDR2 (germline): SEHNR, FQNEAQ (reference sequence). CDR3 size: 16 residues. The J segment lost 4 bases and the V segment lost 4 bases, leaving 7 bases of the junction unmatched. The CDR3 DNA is TGTGCCAGCAGCTGGGGGGACAGGGGCGCTTACAATGAGCAGTTCTTC. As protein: CASSWGDRGAYNEQFF.

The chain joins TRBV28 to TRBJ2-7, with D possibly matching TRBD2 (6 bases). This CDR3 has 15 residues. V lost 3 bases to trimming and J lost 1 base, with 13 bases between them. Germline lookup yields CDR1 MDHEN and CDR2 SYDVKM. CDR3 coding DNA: TGTGCCAGCAGTTTCTTAGCGGCTGGTTCCTACGAGCAGTACTTC. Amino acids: CASSFLAAGSYEQYF.

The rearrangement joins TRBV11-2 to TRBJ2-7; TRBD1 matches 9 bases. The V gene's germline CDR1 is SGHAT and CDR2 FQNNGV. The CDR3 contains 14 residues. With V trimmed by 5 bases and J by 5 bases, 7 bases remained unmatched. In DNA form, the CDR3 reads TGTGCCAGCAGCGCCGGACAGGGGAGGAACGAGCAGTACTTC. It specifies CASSAGQGRNEQYF.

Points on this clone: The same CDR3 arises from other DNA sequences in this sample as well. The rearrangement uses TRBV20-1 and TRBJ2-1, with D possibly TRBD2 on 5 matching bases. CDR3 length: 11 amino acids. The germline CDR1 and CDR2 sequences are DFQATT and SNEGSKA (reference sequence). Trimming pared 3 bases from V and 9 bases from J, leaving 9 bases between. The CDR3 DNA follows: TGCAGTGCTAGCCGTCGGGGTGAGCAGTTCTTC. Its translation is CSASRRGEQFF.

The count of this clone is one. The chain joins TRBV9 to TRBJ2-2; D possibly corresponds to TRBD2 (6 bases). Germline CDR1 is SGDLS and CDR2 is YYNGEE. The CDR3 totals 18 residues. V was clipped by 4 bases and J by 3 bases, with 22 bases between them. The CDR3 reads CASSHSSPEGVDTGELFF. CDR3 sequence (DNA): TGTGCCAGCAGCCACTCCAGCCCGGAGGGTGTCGACACCGGGGAGCTGTTTTTT.

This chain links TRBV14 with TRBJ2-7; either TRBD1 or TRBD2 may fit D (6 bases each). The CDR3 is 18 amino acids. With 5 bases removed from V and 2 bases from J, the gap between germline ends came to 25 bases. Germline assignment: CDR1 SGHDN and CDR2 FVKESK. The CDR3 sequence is CASSGGQLGGRRAYEQYF. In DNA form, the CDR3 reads TGTGCCAGCAGCGGGGGGCAGCTCGGAGGCCGGCGCGCCTACGAGCAGTACTTC.

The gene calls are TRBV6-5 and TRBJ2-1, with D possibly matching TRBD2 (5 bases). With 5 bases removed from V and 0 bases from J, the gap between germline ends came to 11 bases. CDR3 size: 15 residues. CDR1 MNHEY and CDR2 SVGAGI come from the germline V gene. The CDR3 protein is CASSGEAVSYNEQFF. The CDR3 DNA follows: TGTGCCAGCAGTGGGGAAGCGGTCTCCTACAATGAGCAGTTCTTC.

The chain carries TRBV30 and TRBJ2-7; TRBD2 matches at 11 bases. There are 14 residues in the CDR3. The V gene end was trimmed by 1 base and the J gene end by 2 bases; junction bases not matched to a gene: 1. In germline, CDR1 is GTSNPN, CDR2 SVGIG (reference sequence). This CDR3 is CAWSGLAGTYEQYF. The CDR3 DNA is TGTGCCTGGAGTGGACTAGCGGGAACCTACGAGCAGTACTTC.

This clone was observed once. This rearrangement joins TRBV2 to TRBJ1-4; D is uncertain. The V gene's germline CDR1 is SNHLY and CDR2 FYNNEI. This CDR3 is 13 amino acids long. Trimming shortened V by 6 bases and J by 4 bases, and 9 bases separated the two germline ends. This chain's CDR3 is CASRSQNNEKLFF. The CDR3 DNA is TGTGCCAGCAGGTCACAGAATAATGAAAAACTGTTTTTT.

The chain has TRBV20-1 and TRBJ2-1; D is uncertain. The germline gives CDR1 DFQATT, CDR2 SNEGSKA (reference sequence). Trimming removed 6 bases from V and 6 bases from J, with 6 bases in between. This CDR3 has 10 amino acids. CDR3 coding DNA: TGCAGTGCCCCGTTCAATGAGCAGTTCTTC. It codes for CSAPFNEQFF.

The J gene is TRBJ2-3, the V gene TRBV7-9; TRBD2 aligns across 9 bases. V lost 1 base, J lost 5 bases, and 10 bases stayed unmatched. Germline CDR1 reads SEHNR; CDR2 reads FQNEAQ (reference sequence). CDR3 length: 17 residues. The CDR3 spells CASSLGVSGSIRDTQYF. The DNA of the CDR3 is TGTGCCAGCAGCTTAGGGGTTAGCGGGAGCATCAGAGATACGCAGTATTTT. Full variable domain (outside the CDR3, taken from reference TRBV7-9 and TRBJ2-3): DTGVSQNPRHKITKRGQNVTFRCDPISEHNRLYWYRQTLGQGPEFLTYFQNEAQLEKSRLLSDRFSAERPKGSFSTLEIQRTEQGDSAMYLCASSLGVSGSIRDTQYFGPGTRLTVL.

The CDR3: CASNPYTKPYNEQFF. CDR3 DNA: TGTGCCAGCAACCCATATACTAAACCCTACAATGAGCAGTTCTTC. V usage is TRBV27 and J usage is TRBJ2-1; D not certain. The germline CDR1 and CDR2 sequences are MNHEY and SMNVEV (reference sequence). This CDR3 contains 15 residues. Trimming removed 7 bases at V and 2 bases at J, with 15 bases between.

This chain's CDR3 is CASSFLRRTNYGYTF. CDR3 DNA: TGTGCCAGCAGTTTTTTACGTCGGACTAACTATGGCTACACCTTC. The genes are TRBV28 and TRBJ1-2; D not resolved. Deletions cut 3 bases from V and 0 bases from J, with 11 bases between. The CDR3 has 15 residues. CDR1 is MDHEN and CDR2 is SYDVKM in the germline V gene.

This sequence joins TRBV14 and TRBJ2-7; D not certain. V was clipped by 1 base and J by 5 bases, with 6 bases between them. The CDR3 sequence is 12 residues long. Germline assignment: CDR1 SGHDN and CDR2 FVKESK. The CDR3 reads CASSQVLHEQYF. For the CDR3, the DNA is TGTGCCAGCAGCCAAGTTCTCCACGAGCAGTACTTC.